This section outlines one T cell receptor (beta chain) sequence together with its context. The antigen is unknown. Researchers prepared the TCRbeta library using unique molecular identifiers, the study reports. TCRdb used MiXCR to reprocess the PCR reads, holding one entry per CDR3 protein. The repertoire holds about 830,000 distinct CDR3 sequences, with approximately 15% as singletons. The sample belongs to a study of T-cell reconstitution after alpha-beta-depleted transplantation in children. Findings of the study overall: Newly produced T cells mostly accounted for T-cell counts and diversity one year post-transplant. Surviving recipient T cells and thymic progenitors accounted for the high day-60 TCRbeta diversity observed in some patients. Expanded clones from the graft, numbering several hundred, reportedly supplied alpha-beta T cells about two months after transplant.

The TCR comes from a male patient younger than 18 who had a stem cell transplant for acute lymphoblastic leukemia, so the T cells may come from the graft donor. This material consisted of PBMCs, mostly from graft donor cells, taken 360 days after TCRalphabeta/CD19-depleted stem cell transplant.

The CDR3 nucleotides are TGTGCCAGCAGCTTGCCCAGGGCGAGTCTGGACAATGAGCAGTTCTTC. Protein: CASSLPRASLDNEQFF. The chain uses TRBV5-5 and TRBJ2-1, with a possible D match to TRBD1 (5 bases). The CDR3 is 16 residues long. Trimming took off 1 base at V and 5 bases at J, with 16 bases between the two ends. Germline-derived CDR1 and CDR2 are SGHKS and YYEKEE (reference sequence). Looking up the rest from reference TRBV5-5 and TRBJ2-1 gives the full variable domain: DAGVTQSPTHLIKTRGQQVTLRCSPISGHKSVSWYQQVLGQGPQFIFQYYEKEERGRGNFPDRFSARQFPNYSSELNVNALLLGDSALYLCASSLPRASLDNEQFFGPGTRLTVL.